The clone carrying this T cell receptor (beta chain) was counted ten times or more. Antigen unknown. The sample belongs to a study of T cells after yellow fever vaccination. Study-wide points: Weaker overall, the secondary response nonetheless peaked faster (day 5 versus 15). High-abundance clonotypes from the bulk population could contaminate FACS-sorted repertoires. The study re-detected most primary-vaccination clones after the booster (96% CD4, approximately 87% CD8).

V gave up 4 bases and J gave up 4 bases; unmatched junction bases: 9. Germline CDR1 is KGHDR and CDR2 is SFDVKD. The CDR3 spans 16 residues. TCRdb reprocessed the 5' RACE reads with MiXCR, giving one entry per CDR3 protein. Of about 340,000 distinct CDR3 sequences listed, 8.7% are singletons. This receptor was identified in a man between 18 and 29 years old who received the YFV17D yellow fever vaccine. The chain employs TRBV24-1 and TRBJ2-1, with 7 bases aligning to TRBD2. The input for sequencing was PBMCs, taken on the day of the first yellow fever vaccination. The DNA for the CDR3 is TGTGCCACCAGTGACCCTGGGGCGGGGGATTACAATGAGCAGTTCTTC. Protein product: CATSDPGAGDYNEQFF.